This TCR beta chain was recovered during a study of blood T cell repertoires in COVID-19. This CDR3 has 16 residues. CDR1 and CDR2 from the germline V gene are SGHRS and YFSETQ. V dropped 2 bases and J dropped 0; count of bases not matched to a gene: 4. The table came from immunoSEQ multiplex PCR; TCRdb's copy has only in-frame clones and leaves some out. Altogether about 500,000 clones are present, about nine tenths being singletons, with the ten largest covering around 0.64%. Sample: PBMCs or T cells enriched from blood (not recorded which). This chain links TRBV5-1 with TRBJ2-2; 7 bases are a match to TRBD2. The sequence came from a woman aged 18-29 years who had recovered from COVID-19. This chain's CDR3 is CASSLAGHANTGELFF. DNA for the CDR3: TGCGCCAGCAGCTTAGCGGGGCATGCGAACACCGGGGAGCTGTTTTTT.